This T cell receptor (beta chain) was recovered during a study of CD8 T cells in Susac syndrome. The multiple sclerosis controls comprised treatment-naive patients whose relapsing-remitting disease was stable or active. Random hexamers primed reverse transcription of about 0.5 to 1 ug RNA. In TCRdb, the immunoSEQ multiplex PCR reads were re-called with MiXCR into one record per CDR3 protein. The data show under 550,000 distinct CDR3 sequences, with 75% to 90% seen just once and roughly 0.11% held by the top ten. The V gene's germline CDR1 is SGHRS and CDR2 YFSETQ. The V segment lost 4 bases and the J segment 7 bases; nucleotides outside the gene matches: 6. This CDR3 contains 14 residues.

The sequenced material came from CD8+ T cells from PBMCs. The TCR was taken from a human donor with multiple sclerosis. The J gene is TRBJ2-1, the V gene TRBV5-1, with TRBD1 matching 9 bases. CDR3 in amino acids: CASSPGQGSNEQFF. CDR3 coding DNA: TGCGCCAGCAGCCCGGGACAGGGATCGAATGAGCAGTTCTTC.